This T cell receptor beta chain came from a study of OX40 agonist ivuxolimab in advanced cancers. Study-level background: Among those treated, three patients had partial responses, one with hepatocellular carcinoma and two with cutaneous melanoma. General study findings and limits: Clonal expansion was among the lowest in partial responders at 0.1-3.0 mg/kg, especially CD8+. Some nonresponders additionally presented with little normalized T-cell clonal expansion.

Systemic immunosuppression or a history of autoimmune disease excluded patients. Method: immunoSEQ multiplex PCR; TCRdb's copy keeps in-frame clones and lacks some. Altogether about 46,000 clones are present, 80% being singletons, with the ten largest covering 3% to 5%. CDR1 SGDLS and CDR2 YYNGEE come from the germline V gene. The CDR3 has 14 residues. V was shortened by 0 bases and J by 7 bases, with 13 bases between the two germline ends. To note about this clone: Its antigen is as yet unknown.

The material was CD4+ or CD8+ T cells sorted from blood, obtained in a trial of the OX40 agonist ivuxolimab. This chain connects TRBV9 to TRBJ1-1, with D perhaps TRBD1 (5 bases). This receptor was obtained from an adult with an advanced solid tumor such as melanoma, head and neck, liver or kidney cancer. The DNA for the CDR3 is TGTGCCAGCAGCGTAGACGCGGGGACGGGTGAAGCTTTCTTT. Its protein is CASSVDAGTGEAFF.